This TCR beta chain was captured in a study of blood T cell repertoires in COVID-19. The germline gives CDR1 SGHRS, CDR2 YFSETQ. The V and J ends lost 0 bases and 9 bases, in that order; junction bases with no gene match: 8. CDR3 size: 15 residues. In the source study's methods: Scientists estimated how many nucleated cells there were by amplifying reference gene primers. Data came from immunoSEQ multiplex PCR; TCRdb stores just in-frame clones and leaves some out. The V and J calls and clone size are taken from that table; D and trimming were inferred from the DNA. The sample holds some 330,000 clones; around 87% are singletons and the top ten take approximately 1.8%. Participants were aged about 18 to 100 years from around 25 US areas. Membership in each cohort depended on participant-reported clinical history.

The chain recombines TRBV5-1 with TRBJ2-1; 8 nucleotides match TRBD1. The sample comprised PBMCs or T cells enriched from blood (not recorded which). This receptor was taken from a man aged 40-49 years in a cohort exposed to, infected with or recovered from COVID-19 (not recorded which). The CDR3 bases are TGCGCCAGCAGCTTGGCTTCAGGGGGCAAGGGTGAGCAGTTCTTC. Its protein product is CASSLASGGKGEQFF.